This T cell receptor (beta chain) was documented in a study of blood T cell repertoires in COVID-19. CDR3 size: 13 residues. Deletions cut 2 bases from V and 4 bases from J, with 9 bases between. The germline V gene has CDR1 GTSNPN and CDR2 SVGIG (reference sequence). In the authors' methods: Nucleated cell counts were estimated from reference gene primer amplification. The method was immunoSEQ multiplex PCR; TCRdb's version includes in-frame clones alone and lacks a portion of them. D and trimming were read from the DNA, whereas the V and J calls and clone size are those reported in that table. The sample comprises approximately 120,000 clones, roughly 72% of which are singletons, and about a tenth rests with the top ten.

Source material: peripheral blood. The chain links TRBV30 to TRBJ1-3, with no clear D. The receptor was derived from a human donor in a cohort sampled during active COVID-19. CDR3 residues: CAWSTSRGNTIYF. DNA for the CDR3: TGTGCCTGGAGTACCTCCCGGGGAAACACCATATATTTT.